This T cell receptor beta chain was identified during a study of T cells after yellow fever vaccination (dated by TCRdb to the late 2010s). For the wider study: The SMART-Seq v4 Ultra Low Input RNA kit was used to prepare libraries from fractions with low cell numbers. Two healthy male donors made up the cohort, one aged 18 to 30 years and the other aged 30 to 40 years. To follow T-cell clones before and after both primary and booster YFV17D yellow fever vaccination, bulk TCR alpha and beta repertoires underwent longitudinal sequencing. Bulk PBMC replicates and cell subsets were isolated from blood drawn at multiple timepoints before and after both primary and secondary immunization. Beyond this particular receptor, the publication reports: Because abundant contaminating clonotypes from the bulk population could be contained in FACS-sorted repertoires, computational filtering was required. A small share of clonotypes occurred in both CD4 and CD8 compartments, likely arising from convergent recombination. Because the study included only a couple of donors, the extent to which the findings can be generalized is limited. Compared with the primary T-cell response, the secondary T-cell response was faster but weaker, reaching its peak on day 5 rather than on day 15. Most clones expanded after primary vaccination were re-detected after the booster (almost 98% of CD4 and about nine tenths of CD8), suggesting broad memory maintenance.

The sample's treatment or condition label is to be understood as: live attenuated yellow fever vaccine strain. At each blood-draw timepoint, two biological replicates of bulk PBMCs were collected. A standard Ficoll-Paque protocol was used to isolate PBMCs from peripheral blood. TriZol was used to extract RNA from bulk PBMCs, CD4 and CD8 fractions, and dextramer-positive and dextramer-negative fractions. TCR cDNA was synthesized by 5'RACE template switching, which introduced a universal primer site and unique molecular identifiers. Priming for cDNA synthesis came from both the TCR alpha and TCR beta constant segments. Two PCR steps were used to amplify libraries, with sample barcodes and sequencing adapters being added in the second step. Sequencing of libraries was performed on Illumina HiSeq 2500 (2x100 bp) or NovaSeq (2x150 bp). Processing in the source paper ran as follows. Demultiplexing of reads and collapsing into UMI consensus sequences were performed with MIGEC, and V(D)J alignment was carried out with MiXCR. Vaccine-responding clonotypes were identified with edgeR using replicate PBMC samples, with FDR below 0.01 and a log2 fold change above 5 up to day 15 being required. Each bulk clonotype was labeled CD4 or CD8 based on which sequenced repertoire, CD4 or CD8, contained the clonotype at higher abundance. Through fastp at Q25 and MiXCR, TCRdb rebuilt clones from the public reads, retaining in-frame beta chains. Records with the same CDR3 protein are collapsed into one entry carrying the most frequent genes and DNA. The V and J calls were determined by TCRdb, not by the authors. The sample records 300,000 to 400,000 distinct CDR3 sequences, 8.7% of which are singletons. Roughly 18% of the sample is in the top ten clones.

This clonotype has more than one count but fewer than ten. This receptor's antigen is unknown. No much larger clonotype is one base removed from it; base qualities were not supplied. The sample in question was PBMCs, obtained on the day of the first yellow fever vaccination. This sequence originates from a man aged 18-30 years who received the YFV17D yellow fever vaccine.

The CDR3 reads CAISEGQGREKLFF. DNA sequence: TGTGCCATCAGTGAGGGACAGGGGCGAGAAAAACTGTTTTTT. The sequence links TRBV10-3 to TRBJ1-4, with TRBD1 matching 9 junction bases. From a lookup of the germline V gene, CDR1 and CDR2 are ENHRY and SYGVKD. From the cysteine through the phenylalanine, the CDR3 covers 14 amino acids. Kept here is only the CDR3 DNA, which spans 42 bases and is read in frame from base 1. V ends up 2 bases short and J 8 bases short, with an unmatched junction base count of 3.